This T cell receptor beta chain was documented in a study of Ad26.COV2.S vaccination and SARS-CoV-2 variants. This sample's treatment: some 20 received Ad26.COV2.S at low or high dose, single or two shots; about 5 received placebo; per-sample allocation not given. It was on day 63 after the first vaccine or placebo injection that samples were taken. The shot given was an Ad26 vector that makes Wuhan-strain SARS-CoV-2 spike. This clone was detected only once. No antigen is known for it. Overall study findings and caveats: Breadth of non-spike TCRs did not differ between vaccinees and placebo recipients.

The repertoire was sequenced with immunoSEQ multiplex PCR; TCRdb's copy has only in-frame clones and lacks some. The repertoire holds hundreds of thousands of clones, with roughly nine tenths as singletons. Sequenced material: peripheral blood, taken in a trial of Ad26.COV2.S vaccine versus placebo. This TCR derives from a person between 18 and 65 years old who received the Ad26.COV2.S COVID-19 vaccine or a placebo.

The CDR3 region has the DNA TGTGCCAGCAGTTCCCAAGCGGCGGGGGGGCCCTACGAGCAGTACTTC. Residues: CASSSQAAGGPYEQYF. The V gene is TRBV28, the J gene TRBJ2-7, with 9 bases that match TRBD2. The trim removed 4 bases at V and 2 bases at J, leaving 9 bases unmatched. This CDR3 is built from 16 residues. The germline V gene has CDR1 MDHEN and CDR2 SYDVKM.